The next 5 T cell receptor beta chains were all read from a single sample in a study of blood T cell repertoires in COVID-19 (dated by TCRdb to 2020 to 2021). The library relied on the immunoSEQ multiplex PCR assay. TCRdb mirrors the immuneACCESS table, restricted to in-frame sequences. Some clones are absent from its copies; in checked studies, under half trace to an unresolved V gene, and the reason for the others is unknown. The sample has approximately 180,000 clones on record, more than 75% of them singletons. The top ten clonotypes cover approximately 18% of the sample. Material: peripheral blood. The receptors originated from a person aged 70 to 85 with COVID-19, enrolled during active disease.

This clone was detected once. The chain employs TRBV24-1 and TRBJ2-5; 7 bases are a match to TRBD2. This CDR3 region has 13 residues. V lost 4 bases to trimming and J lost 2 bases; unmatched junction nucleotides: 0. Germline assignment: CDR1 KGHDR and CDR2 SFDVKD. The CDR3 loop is CATSDGGQETQYF. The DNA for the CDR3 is TGTGCCACCAGTGACGGGGGGCAAGAGACCCAGTACTTC.

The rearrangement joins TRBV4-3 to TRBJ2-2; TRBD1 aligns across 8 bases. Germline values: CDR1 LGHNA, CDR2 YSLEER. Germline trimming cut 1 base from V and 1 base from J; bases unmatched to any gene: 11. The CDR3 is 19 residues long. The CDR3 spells CASSQGPTGGSWNTGELFF. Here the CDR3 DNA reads TGCGCCAGCAGCCAAGGGCCAACAGGGGGTAGTTGGAACACCGGGGAGCTGTTTTTT.

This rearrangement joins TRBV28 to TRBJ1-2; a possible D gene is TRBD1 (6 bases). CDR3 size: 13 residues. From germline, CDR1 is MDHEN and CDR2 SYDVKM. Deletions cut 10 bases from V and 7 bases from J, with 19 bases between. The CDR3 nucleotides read TGTGCCACCGTACCGGGACAACTGACTGGCTACACCTTC. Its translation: CATVPGQLTGYTF.

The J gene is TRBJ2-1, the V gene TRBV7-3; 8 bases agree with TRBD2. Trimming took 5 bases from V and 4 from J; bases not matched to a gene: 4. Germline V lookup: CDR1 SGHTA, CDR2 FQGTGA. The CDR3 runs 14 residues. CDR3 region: CASSTTSGYNEQFF. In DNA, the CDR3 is TGTGCCAGCAGCACAACTAGCGGTTACAATGAGCAGTTCTTC.

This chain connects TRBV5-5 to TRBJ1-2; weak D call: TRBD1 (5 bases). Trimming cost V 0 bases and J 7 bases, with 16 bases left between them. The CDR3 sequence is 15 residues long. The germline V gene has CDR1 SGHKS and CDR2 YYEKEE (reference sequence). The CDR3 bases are TGTGCCAGCAGCTTGGAAGTCAGGGCCAGGTCTGGCTACACCTTC. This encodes CASSLEVRARSGYTF.